This TCR beta chain was obtained from a study of T cells after yellow fever vaccination. This clonotype was seen more than once but under ten times. TCRdb reprocessed the 5' RACE reads with MiXCR, giving one entry per CDR3 protein. Here the sample spans hundreds of thousands of distinct CDR3 sequences, around a sixth being singletons. The germline V gene encodes CDR1 MNHEY and CDR2 SVGAGI. The ends were cut back, 2 bases at V and 2 bases at J, with 9 bases in the middle. CDR3 length: 15 residues. The source is a man between 18 and 35 years old who received the YFV17D yellow fever vaccine. Sequences were derived from PBMCs, sampled before the yellow fever booster vaccination. This chain connects TRBV6-5 to TRBJ2-2; D remains ambiguous. The CDR3 region has the DNA TGTGCCAGCAGTTACGGCCCCGGAAACACCGGGGAGCTGTTTTTT. Amino acids: CASSYGPGNTGELFF.